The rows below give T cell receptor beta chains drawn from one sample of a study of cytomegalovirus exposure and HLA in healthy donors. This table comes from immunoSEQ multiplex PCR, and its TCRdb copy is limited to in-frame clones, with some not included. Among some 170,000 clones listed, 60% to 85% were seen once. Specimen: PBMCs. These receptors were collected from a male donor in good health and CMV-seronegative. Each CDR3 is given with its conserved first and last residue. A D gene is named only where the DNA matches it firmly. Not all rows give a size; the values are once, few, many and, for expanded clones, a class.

CDR3aa: CASSPGTGSNQPQHF
CDR3nt: TGTGCCAGCAGCCCTGGGACAGGGAGTAACCAGCCCCAGCATTTT
abundance: once
j_gene: TRBJ1-5
v_gene: TRBV16
d_gene: TRBD1

CDR3aa: CASSPGDRELYGYTF
CDR3nt: TGTGCCAGCAGCCCAGGGGACAGGGAATTATATGGCTACACCTTC
abundance: -
j_gene: TRBJ1-2
v_gene: TRBV6-5
d_gene: TRBD1

CDR3aa: CASSFAGDEQFF
CDR3nt: TGTGCCAGCAGTTTCGCGGGGGATGAGCAGTTCTTC
abundance: -
j_gene: TRBJ2-1
v_gene: TRBV28
d_gene: TRBD2

CDR3aa: CASSEGPGTGGRRDGYTF
CDR3nt: TGTGCCAGCAGTGAAGGCCCCGGGACAGGGGGCCGCCGTGATGGCTACACCTTC
abundance: -
j_gene: TRBJ1-2
v_gene: TRBV6-1
d_gene: TRBD1

CDR3aa: CASSLAGTSGRGEQFF
CDR3nt: TGCGCCAGCAGCTTGGCCGGGACTAGCGGGAGGGGTGAGCAGTTCTTC
abundance: -
j_gene: TRBJ2-1
v_gene: TRBV5-1
d_gene: TRBD2

CDR3aa: CASSPGTPANTGELFF
CDR3nt: TGTGCCAGCAGTCCCGGGACACCCGCGAACACCGGGGAGCTGTTTTTT
abundance: -
j_gene: TRBJ2-2
v_gene: TRBV28
d_gene: -

CDR3aa: CASSQTGVGYTF
CDR3nt: TGTGCCAGCAGCCAGACAGGGGTGGGCTACACCTTC
abundance: -
j_gene: TRBJ1-2
v_gene: TRBV14
d_gene: TRBD1

CDR3aa: CASSRESGNTIYF
CDR3nt: TGTGCCAGCAGCCGAGAGAGTGGAAACACCATATATTTT
abundance: -
j_gene: TRBJ1-3
v_gene: TRBV4-2
d_gene: -

CDR3aa: CAWSGTGQGAFGYTF
CDR3nt: TGTGCCTGGAGTGGAACAGGACAGGGGGCTTTTGGCTACACCTTC
abundance: -
j_gene: TRBJ1-2
v_gene: TRBV30
d_gene: TRBD1

CDR3aa: CASSLDQSGSSSYNEQFF
CDR3nt: TGTGCCAGCAGCTTAGATCAGTCGGGGTCGAGCTCCTACAATGAGCAGTTCTTC
abundance: few
j_gene: TRBJ2-1
v_gene: TRBV11-3
d_gene: -

CDR3aa: CASSTATGNTEAFF
CDR3nt: TGTGCCAGCAGTACCGCCACAGGGAACACTGAAGCTTTCTTT
abundance: -
j_gene: TRBJ1-1
v_gene: TRBV6-5
d_gene: -

CDR3aa: CASTTPGMNTEAFF
CDR3nt: TGTGCCAGCACCACACCGGGAATGAACACTGAAGCTTTCTTT
abundance: -
j_gene: TRBJ1-1
v_gene: TRBV6-5
d_gene: -

CDR3aa: CASSGGTSGYEQYF
CDR3nt: TGTGCCAGCAGTGGGGGGACTAGCGGCTACGAGCAGTACTTC
abundance: -
j_gene: TRBJ2-7
v_gene: TRBV2
d_gene: TRBD2

CDR3aa: CASSVAGRQPNYGYTF
CDR3nt: TGTGCCAGCAGCGTAGCAGGTCGACAGCCCAACTATGGCTACACCTTC
abundance: -
j_gene: TRBJ1-2
v_gene: TRBV9
d_gene: -

CDR3aa: CASSDWGGSEAFF
CDR3nt: TGTGCCAGCAGTGACTGGGGCGGTTCTGAAGCTTTCTTT
abundance: -
j_gene: TRBJ1-1
v_gene: TRBV6-4
d_gene: -

CDR3aa: CASSIWQNTEAFF
CDR3nt: TGTGCCAGTAGTATATGGCAGAACACTGAAGCTTTCTTT
abundance: -
j_gene: TRBJ1-1
v_gene: TRBV19
d_gene: -

CDR3aa: CASSFGTGSYEQYF
CDR3nt: TGCGCCAGCAGCTTCGGGACAGGCTCCTACGAGCAGTACTTC
abundance: -
j_gene: TRBJ2-7
v_gene: TRBV5-1
d_gene: TRBD1

CDR3aa: CASSLDGRFVGYTF
CDR3nt: TGTGCCAGCAGCCTAGATGGGCGTTTCGTTGGCTACACCTTC
abundance: -
j_gene: TRBJ1-2
v_gene: TRBV7-9
d_gene: -

CDR3aa: CASSAWSNWREKLFF
CDR3nt: TGTGCCAGTAGTGCTTGGTCTAATTGGAGGGAAAAACTGTTTTTT
abundance: -
j_gene: TRBJ1-4
v_gene: TRBV19
d_gene: -

CDR3aa: CASSLLGTGESYEQYF
CDR3nt: TGTGCCAGCAGCTTGCTGGGGACAGGGGAGAGCTACGAGCAATACTTC
abundance: -
j_gene: TRBJ2-7
v_gene: TRBV5-4
d_gene: TRBD1

CDR3aa: CAWSPGLGSGYTF
CDR3nt: TGTGCCTGGAGTCCAGGCCTGGGGAGTGGCTACACCTTC
abundance: once
j_gene: TRBJ1-2
v_gene: TRBV30
d_gene: -

CDR3aa: CASSGRTGGYGYTF
CDR3nt: TGTGCCAGCAGTGGAAGGACAGGGGGCTATGGCTACACCTTC
abundance: -
j_gene: TRBJ1-2
v_gene: TRBV25-1
d_gene: TRBD1

CDR3aa: CASSQVAGGPYEQFF
CDR3nt: TGCGCCAGCAGCCAAGTGGCGGGAGGGCCGTATGAGCAGTTCTTC
abundance: -
j_gene: TRBJ2-1
v_gene: TRBV4-1
d_gene: TRBD2

CDR3aa: CASSVGAIGNQPQHF
CDR3nt: TGTGCCAGCAGCGTAGGGGCGATAGGCAATCAGCCCCAGCATTTT
abundance: -
j_gene: TRBJ1-5
v_gene: TRBV9
d_gene: -

CDR3aa: CASSPGGGFGNYGYTF
CDR3nt: TGTGCCAGCTCCCCCGGGGGGGGCTTCGGAAACTATGGCTACACCTTC
abundance: -
j_gene: TRBJ1-2
v_gene: TRBV18
d_gene: -

CDR3aa: CAISESLAGGPQYF
CDR3nt: TGTGCCATCAGTGAGTCCCTAGCGGGGGGGCCCCAGTACTTC
abundance: -
j_gene: TRBJ2-5
v_gene: TRBV10-3
d_gene: TRBD2

CDR3aa: CASSPQRGTDTQYF
CDR3nt: TGTGCCAGCAGCCCTCAGCGGGGGACAGATACGCAGTATTTT
abundance: -
j_gene: TRBJ2-3
v_gene: TRBV5-4
d_gene: TRBD2

CDR3aa: CASSAFGSDNSPLHF
CDR3nt: TGTGCCAGCAGCGCATTCGGGAGTGACAATTCACCCCTCCACTTT
abundance: -
j_gene: TRBJ1-6
v_gene: TRBV9
d_gene: -

CDR3aa: CASTDREALGYTF
CDR3nt: TGTGCCAGCACCGACAGGGAAGCTCTCGGCTACACCTTC
abundance: -
j_gene: TRBJ1-2
v_gene: TRBV6-5
d_gene: TRBD1

CDR3aa: CASSLQRLASTDTQYF
CDR3nt: TGTGCCAGCAGCTTGCAGAGACTAGCTAGCACAGATACGCAGTATTTT
abundance: once
j_gene: TRBJ2-3
v_gene: TRBV7-2
d_gene: TRBD2

CDR3aa: CAWSAQREVNEQFF
CDR3nt: TGTGCCTGGAGTGCCCAGCGGGAGGTCAATGAGCAGTTCTTC
abundance: -
j_gene: TRBJ2-1
v_gene: TRBV30
d_gene: TRBD2

CDR3aa: CASSYATGSSYEQYF
CDR3nt: TGTGCCAGCAGTTACGCAACAGGGAGCTCCTACGAGCAGTACTTC
abundance: -
j_gene: TRBJ2-7
v_gene: TRBV6-6
d_gene: -

CDR3aa: CASSLEGPGGSSPLHF
CDR3nt: TGCGCCAGCAGCCTCGAGGGGCCAGGGGGTAGTTCACCCCTCCACTTT
abundance: -
j_gene: TRBJ1-6
v_gene: TRBV4-1
d_gene: TRBD1

CDR3aa: CASSSTSGTYEQYF
CDR3nt: TGTGCCAGCAGCTCGACTAGCGGTACCTACGAGCAGTACTTC
abundance: -
j_gene: TRBJ2-7
v_gene: TRBV7-6
d_gene: TRBD2

CDR3aa: CASSLPGSYEQYF
CDR3nt: TGTGCCAGCAGCTTACCGGGTTCCTACGAGCAGTACTTC
abundance: -
j_gene: TRBJ2-7
v_gene: TRBV7-8
d_gene: -

CDR3aa: CASSWGGTEQYF
CDR3nt: TGTGCCAGCAGTTGGGGGGGGACCGAGCAGTACTTC
abundance: -
j_gene: TRBJ2-7
v_gene: TRBV27
d_gene: TRBD2